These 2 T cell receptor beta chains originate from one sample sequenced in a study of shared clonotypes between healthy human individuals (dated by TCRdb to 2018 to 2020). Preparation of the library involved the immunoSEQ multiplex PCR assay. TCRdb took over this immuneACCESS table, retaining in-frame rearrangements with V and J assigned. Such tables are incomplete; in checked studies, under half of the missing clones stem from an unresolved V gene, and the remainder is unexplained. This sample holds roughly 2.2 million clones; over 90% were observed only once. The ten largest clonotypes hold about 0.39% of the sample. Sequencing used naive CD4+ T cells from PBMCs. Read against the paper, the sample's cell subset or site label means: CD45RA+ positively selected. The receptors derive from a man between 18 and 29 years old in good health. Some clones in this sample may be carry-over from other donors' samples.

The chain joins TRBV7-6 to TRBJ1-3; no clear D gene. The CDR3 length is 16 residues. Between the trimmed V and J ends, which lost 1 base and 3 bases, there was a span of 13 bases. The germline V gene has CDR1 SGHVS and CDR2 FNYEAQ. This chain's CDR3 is CASSLVGEYFGNTIYF. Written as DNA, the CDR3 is TGTGCCAGCAGCTTAGTCGGGGAATACTTTGGAAACACCATATATTTT.

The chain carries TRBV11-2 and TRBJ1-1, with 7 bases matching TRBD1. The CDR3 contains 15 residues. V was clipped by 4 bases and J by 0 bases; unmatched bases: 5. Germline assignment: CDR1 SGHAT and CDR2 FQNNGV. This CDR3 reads CASSSQTGLNTEAFF. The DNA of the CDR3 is TGTGCCAGCAGCTCCCAGACAGGGCTGAACACTGAAGCTTTCTTT. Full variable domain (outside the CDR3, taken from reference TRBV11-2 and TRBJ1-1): EAGVAQSPRYKIIEKRQSVAFWCNPISGHATLYWYQQILGQGPKLLIQFQNNGVVDDSQLPKDRFSAERLKGVDSTLKIQPAKLEDSAVYLCASSSQTGLNTEAFFGQGTRLTVV.